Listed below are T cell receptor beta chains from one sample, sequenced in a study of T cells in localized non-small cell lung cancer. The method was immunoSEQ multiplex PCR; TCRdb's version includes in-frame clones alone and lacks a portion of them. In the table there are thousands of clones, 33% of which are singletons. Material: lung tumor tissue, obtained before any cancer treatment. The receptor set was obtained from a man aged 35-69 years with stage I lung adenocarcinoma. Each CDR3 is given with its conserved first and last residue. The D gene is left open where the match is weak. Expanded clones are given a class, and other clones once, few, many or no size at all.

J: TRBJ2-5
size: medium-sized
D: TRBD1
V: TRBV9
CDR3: CASSPDRGRSQYF
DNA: TGTGCCAGCAGTCCCGACAGGGGGAGATCCCAGTACTTC

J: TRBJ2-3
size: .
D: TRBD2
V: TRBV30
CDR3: CAWSSGSLPTQYF
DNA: TGTGCCTGGAGTAGCGGGAGCCTGCCCACGCAGTATTTT

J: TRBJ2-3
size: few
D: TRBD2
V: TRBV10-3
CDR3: CAISMSGRLADTQYF
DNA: TGTGCCATCAGTATGAGCGGGAGGTTGGCAGATACGCAGTATTTT

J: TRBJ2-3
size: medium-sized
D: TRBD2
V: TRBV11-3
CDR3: CASSIRLAEFTDTQYF
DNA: TGTGCCAGCAGCATACGACTAGCGGAATTCACAGATACGCAGTATTTT

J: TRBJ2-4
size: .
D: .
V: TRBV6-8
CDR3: CASSTRPGGKNIQYF
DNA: TGTGCCAGCAGTACCAGACCTGGGGGAAAAAACATTCAGTACTTC

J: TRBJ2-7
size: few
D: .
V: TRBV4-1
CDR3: CASSQGVAPFYEQYF
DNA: TGCGCCAGCAGCCAAGGCGTCGCGCCGTTCTACGAGCAGTACTTC

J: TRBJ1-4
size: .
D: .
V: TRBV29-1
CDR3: CSAEGQGSEKLFF
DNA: TGCAGCGCCGAGGGCCAGGGTAGTGAAAAACTGTTTTTT

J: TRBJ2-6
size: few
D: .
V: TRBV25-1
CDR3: CASSELQGYVLTF
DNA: TGTGCCAGCAGTGAATTACAGGGATACGTCCTGACTTTC

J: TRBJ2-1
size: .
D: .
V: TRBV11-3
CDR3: CASSHTAVVGGYNEQFF
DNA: TGTGCCAGCAGCCACACCGCTGTAGTCGGGGGCTACAATGAGCAGTTCTTC

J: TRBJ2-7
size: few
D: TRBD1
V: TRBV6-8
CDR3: CASSYSWDRFSYEQYF
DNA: TGTGCCAGCAGTTACAGCTGGGACAGGTTCTCCTACGAGCAGTACTTC

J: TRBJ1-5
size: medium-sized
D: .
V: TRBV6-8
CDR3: CASSYSKGQPQHF
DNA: TGTGCCAGCAGTTACTCGAAGGGTCAGCCCCAGCATTTT

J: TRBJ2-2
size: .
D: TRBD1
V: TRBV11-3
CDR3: CASSSRATGAGELFF
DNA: TGTGCCAGCAGCTCTAGGGCTACAGGGGCCGGGGAGCTGTTTTTT

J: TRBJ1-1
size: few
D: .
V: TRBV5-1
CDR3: CASSLDFRNTEAFF
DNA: TGCGCCAGCAGCTTGGATTTTAGGAACACTGAAGCTTTCTTT

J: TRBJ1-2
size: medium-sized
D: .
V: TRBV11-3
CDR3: CASSPRPGNYGYTF
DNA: TGTGCCAGCAGCCCTCGCCCCGGGAACTATGGCTACACCTTC

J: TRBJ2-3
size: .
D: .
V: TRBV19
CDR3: CASSMMRGGGTDTQYF
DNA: TGTGCCAGTAGTATGATGCGGGGAGGCGGGACAGATACGCAGTATTTT

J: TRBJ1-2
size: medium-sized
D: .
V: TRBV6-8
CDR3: CASSYVRAGYGYTF
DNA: TGTGCCAGCAGTTACGTCCGGGCAGGTTATGGCTACACCTTC

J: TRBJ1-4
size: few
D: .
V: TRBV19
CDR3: CASKSQGVEKLFF
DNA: TGTGCCAGTAAATCACAGGGTGTGGAAAAACTGTTTTTT

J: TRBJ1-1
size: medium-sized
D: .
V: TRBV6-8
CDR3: CASQRLNTEAFF
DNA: TGTGCCAGCCAAAGACTTAACACTGAAGCTTTCTTT

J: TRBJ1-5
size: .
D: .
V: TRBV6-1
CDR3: CASSEGRYGQPQHF
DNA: TGTGCCAGCAGTGAAGGGCGGTACGGCCAGCCCCAGCATTTT

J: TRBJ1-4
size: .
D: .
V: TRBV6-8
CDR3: CASRTVGEKLFF
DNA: TGTGCCAGCAGGACGGTCGGGGAAAAACTGTTTTTT

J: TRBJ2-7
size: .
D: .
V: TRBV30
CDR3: CAWSPLAGAHYEQYF
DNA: TGTGCCTGGAGTCCCCTGGCGGGCGCCCACTACGAGCAGTACTTC

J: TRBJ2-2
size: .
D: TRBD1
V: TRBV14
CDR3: CASSQQGVYTGELFF
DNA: TGTGCCAGCAGCCAACAGGGGGTTTACACCGGGGAGCTGTTTTTT